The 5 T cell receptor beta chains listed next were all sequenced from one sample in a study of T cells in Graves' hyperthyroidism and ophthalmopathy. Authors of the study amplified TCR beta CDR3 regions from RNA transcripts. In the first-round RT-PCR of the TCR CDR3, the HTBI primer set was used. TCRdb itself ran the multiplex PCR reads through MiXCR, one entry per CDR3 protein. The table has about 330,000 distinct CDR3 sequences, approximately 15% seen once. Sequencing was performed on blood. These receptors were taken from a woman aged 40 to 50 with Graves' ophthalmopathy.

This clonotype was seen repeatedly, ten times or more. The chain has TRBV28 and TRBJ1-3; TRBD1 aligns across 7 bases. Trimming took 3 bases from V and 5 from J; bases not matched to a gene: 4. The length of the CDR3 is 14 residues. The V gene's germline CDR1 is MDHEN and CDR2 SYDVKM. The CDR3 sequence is CASSLRGRRNTIYF. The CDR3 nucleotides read TGTGCCAGCAGTTTGAGGGGGCGAAGAAACACCATATATTTT.

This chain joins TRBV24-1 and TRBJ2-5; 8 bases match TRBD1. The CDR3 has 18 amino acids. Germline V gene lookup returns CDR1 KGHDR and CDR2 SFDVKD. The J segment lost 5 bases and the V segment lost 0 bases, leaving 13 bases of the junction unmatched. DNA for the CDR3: TGTGCCACCAGTGATTTGGACAGGGGATTGAGCTCCTACGAGACCCAGTACTTC. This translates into CATSDLDRGLSSYETQYF.

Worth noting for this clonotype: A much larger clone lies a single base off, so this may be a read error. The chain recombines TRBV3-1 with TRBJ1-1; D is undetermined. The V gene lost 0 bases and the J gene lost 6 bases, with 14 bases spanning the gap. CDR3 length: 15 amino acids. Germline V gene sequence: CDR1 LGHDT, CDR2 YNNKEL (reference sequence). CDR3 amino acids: CASSQDEMRTAEAFF. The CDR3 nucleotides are TGTGCCAGCAGCCAAGATGAGATGAGAACCGCTGAAGCTTTCTTT.

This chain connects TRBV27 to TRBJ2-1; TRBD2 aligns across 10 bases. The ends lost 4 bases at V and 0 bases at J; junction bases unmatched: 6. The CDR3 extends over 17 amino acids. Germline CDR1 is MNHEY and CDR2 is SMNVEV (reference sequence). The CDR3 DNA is TGTGCCAGCAGTTCCCAGCGGGGGGGGCCCTCCTACAATGAGCAGTTCTTC. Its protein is CASSSQRGGPSYNEQFF.

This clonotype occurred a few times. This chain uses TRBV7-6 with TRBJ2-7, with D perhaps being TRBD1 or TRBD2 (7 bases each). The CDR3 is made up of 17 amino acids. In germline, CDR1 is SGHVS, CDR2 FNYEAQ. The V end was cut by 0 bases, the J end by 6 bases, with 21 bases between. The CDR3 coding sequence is TGTGCCAGCAGCTTAGCAATAGGGGGCTCAGCGGGGAGCGAGCAGTACTTC. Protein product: CASSLAIGGSAGSEQYF.